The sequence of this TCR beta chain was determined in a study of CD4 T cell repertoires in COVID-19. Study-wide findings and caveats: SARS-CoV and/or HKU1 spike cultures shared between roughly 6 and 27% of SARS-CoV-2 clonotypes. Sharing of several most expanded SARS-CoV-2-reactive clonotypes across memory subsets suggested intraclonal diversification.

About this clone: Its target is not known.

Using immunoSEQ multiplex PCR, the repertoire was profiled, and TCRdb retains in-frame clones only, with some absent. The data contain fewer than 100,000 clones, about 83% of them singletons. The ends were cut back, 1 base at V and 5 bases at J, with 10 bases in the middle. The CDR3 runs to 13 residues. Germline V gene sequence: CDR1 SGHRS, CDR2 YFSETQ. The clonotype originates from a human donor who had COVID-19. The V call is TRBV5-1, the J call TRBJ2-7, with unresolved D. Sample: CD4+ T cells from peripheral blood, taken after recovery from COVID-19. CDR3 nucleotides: TGCGCCAGCAGCTTGCGGTTTCAGGACGAGCAGTACTTC. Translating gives CASSLRFQDEQYF.